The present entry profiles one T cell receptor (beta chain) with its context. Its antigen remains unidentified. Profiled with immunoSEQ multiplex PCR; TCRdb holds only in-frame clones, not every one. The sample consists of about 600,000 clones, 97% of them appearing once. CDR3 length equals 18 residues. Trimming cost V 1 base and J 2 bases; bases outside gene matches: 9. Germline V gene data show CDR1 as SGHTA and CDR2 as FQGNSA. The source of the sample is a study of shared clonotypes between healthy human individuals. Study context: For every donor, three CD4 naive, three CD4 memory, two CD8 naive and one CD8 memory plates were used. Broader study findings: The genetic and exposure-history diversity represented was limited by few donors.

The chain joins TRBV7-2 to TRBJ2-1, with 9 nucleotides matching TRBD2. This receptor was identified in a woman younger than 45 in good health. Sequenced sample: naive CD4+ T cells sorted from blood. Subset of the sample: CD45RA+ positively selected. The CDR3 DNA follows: TGTGCCAGCAGCTTAGTCGTCCTAGGGACTAGCCCCTACAATGAGCAGTTCTTC. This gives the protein CASSLVVLGTSPYNEQFF.